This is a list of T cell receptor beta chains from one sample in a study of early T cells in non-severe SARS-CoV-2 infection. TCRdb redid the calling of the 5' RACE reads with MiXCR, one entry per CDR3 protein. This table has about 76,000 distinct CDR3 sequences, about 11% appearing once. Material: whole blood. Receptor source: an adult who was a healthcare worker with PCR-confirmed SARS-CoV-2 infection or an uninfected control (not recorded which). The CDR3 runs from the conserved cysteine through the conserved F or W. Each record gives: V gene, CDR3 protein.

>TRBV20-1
CSASPITSTDTQYF
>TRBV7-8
CASSLYPSSDEQYF
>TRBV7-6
CASSLSPGGEQYF
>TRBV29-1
CSALRGGLYNEQFF
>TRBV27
CASRLQLGYNEQFF
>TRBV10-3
CAISGGDRPIHF
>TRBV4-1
CASSQERQIAFNSGANVLTF
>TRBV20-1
CSARGAGINQPQHF
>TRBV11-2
CASSALKGKLDTQYF
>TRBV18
CASSPQRNTEAFF
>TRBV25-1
CASSAQQGIRSYEQYF
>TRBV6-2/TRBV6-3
CASSSGQWIEQYF
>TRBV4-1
CASSQVRKAGGETQYF
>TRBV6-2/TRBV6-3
CASSYSGGRETQYF
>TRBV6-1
CASSEGTTDTQYF
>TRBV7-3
CASSQGRVGNEQFF
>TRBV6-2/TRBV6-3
CASSSEGGRRQPQHF
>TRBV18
CASSPGAGLREQYF